This paragraph reports one TCR beta chain. This sample stems from a study of blood T cell repertoires in COVID-19. Only in-frame clones appear in the TCRdb table, and some are missing; sequencing was by immunoSEQ multiplex PCR. The data hold more than 250,000 clones, with more than 75% observed a single time. Per the germline V gene, CDR1 is SGHRS and CDR2 is YFSETQ. V lost 2 bases to trimming and J lost 5 bases, with 10 bases between them. The CDR3 sequence is 13 residues long. Sequences were obtained from PBMCs or T cells enriched from blood (not recorded which). This TCR came from a woman between 18 and 29 years old who had recovered from COVID-19. The V and J genes are TRBV5-1 and TRBJ1-1; D may be TRBD1 (5 bases). CDR3 nucleotides: TGCGCCAGCAGCTTCCAGGGAGGGACTGAAGCTTTCTTT. It translates to CASSFQGGTEAFF.